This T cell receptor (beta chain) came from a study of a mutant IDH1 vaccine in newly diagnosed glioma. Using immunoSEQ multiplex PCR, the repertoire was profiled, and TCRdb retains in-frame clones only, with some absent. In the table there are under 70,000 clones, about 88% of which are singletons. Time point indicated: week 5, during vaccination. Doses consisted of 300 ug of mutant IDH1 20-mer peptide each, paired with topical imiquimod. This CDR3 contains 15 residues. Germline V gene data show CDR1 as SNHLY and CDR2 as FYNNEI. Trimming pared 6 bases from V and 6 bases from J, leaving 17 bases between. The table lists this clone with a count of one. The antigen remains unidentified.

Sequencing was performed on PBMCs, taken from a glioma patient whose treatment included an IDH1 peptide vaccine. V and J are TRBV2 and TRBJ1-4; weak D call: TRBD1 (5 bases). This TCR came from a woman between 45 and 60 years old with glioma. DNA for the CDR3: TGTGCCAGCAGGCCCAACCGGGACCCTCATGAAAAACTGTTTTTT. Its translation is CASRPNRDPHEKLFF. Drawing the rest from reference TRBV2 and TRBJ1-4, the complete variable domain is EPEVTQTPSHQVTQMGQEVILRCVPISNHLYFYWYRQILGQKVEFLVSFYNNEISEKSEIFDDQFSVERPDGSNFTLKIRSTKLEDSAMYFCASRPNRDPHEKLFFGSGTQLSVL.